A selection of T cell receptor beta chains follows, all from one sample in a study of blood T cell repertoires in COVID-19. This table comes from immunoSEQ multiplex PCR, and its TCRdb copy is limited to in-frame clones, with some not included. The sample records about 300,000 clones, approximately 88% being singletons. The sample comprised peripheral blood. These receptor sequences come from a woman in her twenties or thirties who had recovered from COVID-19. The CDR3 runs from the conserved cysteine through the conserved F or W. Each record gives: clone size, J gene, D gene, V gene, CDR3 DNA, CDR3 protein. A D gene is named only where the DNA matches it firmly. Expanded clones get a size class; other rows say once, few or many, or leave the size out.

size: once; J: TRBJ1-2; D: TRBD1; V: TRBV15; DNA: TGTGCCACCAGCAGAGAGCGGGACAGGGGGAACTATGGCTACACCTTC; CDR3: CATSRERDRGNYGYTF
size: NA; J: TRBJ2-5; D: NA; V: TRBV6-2/TRBV6-3; DNA: TGTGCCAGCAGTTACTCCTCAGAGACCCAGTACTTC; CDR3: CASSYSSETQYF
size: NA; J: TRBJ2-7; D: TRBD1; V: TRBV30; DNA: TGTGCCTGGAGTGCCGGGACAGGGGGGTACGAGCAGTACTTC; CDR3: CAWSAGTGGYEQYF
size: NA; J: TRBJ2-7; D: TRBD2; V: TRBV19; DNA: TGTGCCAGTAGTATAGCGGCTAGCGGTGCTGGCTACGAGCAGTACTTC; CDR3: CASSIAASGAGYEQYF
size: NA; J: TRBJ1-2; D: NA; V: TRBV3-1/TRBV3-2; DNA: TGTGCCAGCAGCCCACAGGCAGAGGCCTACACCTTC; CDR3: CASSPQAEAYTF
size: NA; J: TRBJ1-4; D: TRBD1; V: TRBV5-1; DNA: TGCGCCAGCAGCTCGGGACAGGGAGGAGAAAAACTGTTTTTT; CDR3: CASSSGQGGEKLFF
size: NA; J: TRBJ2-5; D: NA; V: TRBV30; DNA: TGTGCCTGGAGTGTACGTTACAGGGAGACCCAGTACTTC; CDR3: CAWSVRYRETQYF
size: NA; J: TRBJ2-2; D: NA; V: TRBV11-2; DNA: TGTGCCAGCAGCCGAACCGTTGGGCACGCGAACACCGGGGAGCTGTTTTTT; CDR3: CASSRTVGHANTGELFF
size: NA; J: TRBJ2-1; D: TRBD1; V: TRBV7-6; DNA: TGTGCCAGCAGCCAGCCAGGACAGGGAGACAATGAGCAGTTCTTC; CDR3: CASSQPGQGDNEQFF
size: NA; J: TRBJ2-3; D: NA; V: TRBV28; DNA: TGTGCCAGCAGTCAGCCGGGGGGCACAGATACGCAGTATTTT; CDR3: CASSQPGGTDTQYF
size: NA; J: TRBJ2-4; D: TRBD1; V: TRBV19; DNA: TGTGCCAGTAGCGACAGGGGGCGAGCCAAAAACATTCAGTACTTC; CDR3: CASSDRGRAKNIQYF
size: NA; J: TRBJ2-5; D: NA; V: TRBV18; DNA: TGTGCCAGCTCACCACAGCCTCAAGAGACCCAGTACTTC; CDR3: CASSPQPQETQYF
size: NA; J: TRBJ2-1; D: TRBD2; V: TRBV24-1; DNA: TGTGCCACCAGTGACCCGAGCGGGGACTCCTACAATGAGCAGTTCTTC; CDR3: CATSDPSGDSYNEQFF
size: NA; J: TRBJ2-3; D: NA; V: TRBV7-9; DNA: TGTGCCAGCAGCTTACTAGGAGACACAGATACGCAGTATTTT; CDR3: CASSLLGDTDTQYF
size: NA; J: TRBJ2-2; D: TRBD2; V: TRBV7-9; DNA: TGTGCCAGCAGCTTTGTTCTAGCGGGGGACACCGGGGAGCTGTTTTTT; CDR3: CASSFVLAGDTGELFF